A single sample gave rise to the 19 T cell receptor beta chains below, sequenced in a study of cytomegalovirus exposure and HLA in healthy donors. Generated by immunoSEQ multiplex PCR, the TCRdb table keeps only in-frame clones and is missing some. The table has about 98,000 clones, roughly 87% seen once. The material sequenced was PBMCs. These receptors were obtained from a young man in good health and CMV-seropositive.

The genes are TRBV7-9 and TRBJ2-5; no clear D gene. The CDR3 is 12 amino acids. V was shortened by 4 bases and J by 8 bases, with 11 bases between the two germline ends. Per the germline V gene, CDR1 is SEHNR and CDR2 is FQNEAQ (reference sequence). The CDR3 reads CASSSGFITQYF. CDR3 in DNA: TGTGCCAGCAGCTCAGGCTTCATCACCCAGTACTTC. The full variable domain, completed using reference TRBV7-9 and TRBJ2-5, is DTGVSQNPRHKITKRGQNVTFRCDPISEHNRLYWYRQTLGQGPEFLTYFQNEAQLEKSRLLSDRFSAERPKGSFSTLEIQRTEQGDSAMYLCASSSGFITQYFGPGTRLLVL.

J is TRBJ1-2 and V is TRBV9; a possible D gene is TRBD1 (5 bases). In germline, CDR1 is SGDLS, CDR2 YYNGEE. CDR3 length equals 13 residues. V gave up 1 base and J gave up 2 bases, with 6 bases separating them. The CDR3 nucleotides read TGTGCCAGCAGCGTACGGGGGAACTATGGCTACACCTTC. It yields the protein CASSVRGNYGYTF.

The chain recombines TRBV11-2 with TRBJ2-2, with a possible D match to TRBD2 (6 bases). This CDR3 has 15 residues. Trimming removed 1 base at V and 0 bases at J, with 6 bases between. Germline V CDR1 and CDR2: SGHAT, FQNNGV. The CDR3 nucleotides are TGTGCCAGCAGCTTAGCGGGGGCGAACACCGGGGAGCTGTTTTTT. Its protein is CASSLAGANTGELFF.

The chain joins TRBV6-1 to TRBJ1-5; 10 positions match TRBD1. There are 13 residues in the CDR3. Germline V gene lookup returns CDR1 MNHNS and CDR2 SASEGT. The V segment lost 6 bases and the J segment 7 bases; nucleotides outside the gene matches: 3. Written as DNA, the CDR3 is TGTGCCAGCAGCGGACAGGGGGGACAGCCCCAGCATTTT. Protein: CASSGQGGQPQHF.

The chain recombines TRBV19 with TRBJ1-1, with D unclear. V lost 6 bases and J lost 6, with 11 bases in between. From germline, CDR1 is LNHDA and CDR2 SQIVND (reference sequence). The CDR3 covers 12 residues. CDR3 protein: CASRIGVSEAFF. The CDR3, as DNA: TGTGCCAGTAGGATCGGGGTGTCTGAAGCTTTCTTT.

The chain combines TRBV5-1 with TRBJ2-7, with TRBD2 matching 13 bases. The CDR3 totals 19 residues. Germline V gene lookup returns CDR1 SGHRS and CDR2 YFSETQ. The trim removed 2 bases at V and 0 bases at J, leaving 11 bases unmatched. The CDR3 here is CASSFFTRTSGSVSYEQYF. CDR3 nucleotide sequence: TGCGCCAGCAGCTTTTTTACCCGGACTAGCGGGAGTGTCTCCTACGAGCAGTACTTC.

J is TRBJ1-6 and V is TRBV4-2; no firm D call. The CDR3 runs 18 residues. Looked up from germline, CDR1 is LGHNA and CDR2 is YNFKEQ. The ends were cut back, 0 bases at V and 0 bases at J, with 12 bases in the middle. CDR3 nucleotide sequence: TGTGCCAGCAGCCAAGACATAAGACAAAGCTCCTATAATTCACCCCTCCACTTT. It yields the protein CASSQDIRQSSYNSPLHF.

In its sample, this clone was seen once. The V gene is TRBV18, the J gene TRBJ2-5, with TRBD1 identical over 9 bases. The CDR3 has 14 amino acids. The germline CDR1 and CDR2 sequences are KGHSH and LQKENI. V trimming: 4 bases; J trimming: 4 bases; junction bases outside the gene matches: 4. CDR3 bases: TGTGCCAGCTCACAGATGGGACAGGGAGAGACCCAGTACTTC. Amino acids: CASSQMGQGETQYF.

This clone was detected a few times. The chain recombines TRBV5-1 with TRBJ2-7; D is perhaps TRBD1 (6 bases). Trimming pared 0 bases from V and 10 bases from J, leaving 14 bases between. CDR1 and CDR2 (germline): SGHRS, YFSETQ. This CDR3 comprises 13 residues. This CDR3 reads CASSLGQATEQYF. The CDR3 nucleotides are TGCGCCAGCAGCTTGGGACAGGCTACAGAACAGTACTTC.

This sequence joins TRBV20-1 and TRBJ2-5; TRBD1 agrees at 7 bases. The V segment lost 8 bases and the J segment 3 bases; nucleotides outside the gene matches: 3. From germline, CDR1 is DFQATT and CDR2 SNEGSKA (reference sequence). The CDR3 runs to 11 residues. For the CDR3, the DNA is TGCAGTCGCGACAGGGAAGAGACCCAGTACTTC. Its protein product is CSRDREETQYF.

The chain combines TRBV19 with TRBJ2-7; TRBD1 matches 10 bases. V gave up 7 bases and J gave up 2 bases; unmatched junction bases: 8. Looked up from germline, CDR1 is LNHDA and CDR2 is SQIVND (reference sequence). The CDR3 is made up of 15 amino acids. The CDR3: CASTAGQGGTYEQYF. The CDR3, as DNA: TGTGCCAGTACCGCCGGACAGGGGGGCACCTACGAGCAGTACTTC.

As DNA, the CDR3 is TGTGCCAGCAGTGAAGGGGGGGACCCCTACAATGAGCAGTTCTTC. This codes for CASSEGGDPYNEQFF. The V call is TRBV6-1, the J call TRBJ2-1; possible D gene TRBD2, 6 bases. There are 15 residues in the CDR3. Germline values: CDR1 MNHNS, CDR2 SASEGT. V was pared by 1 base and J by 2 bases, with 9 bases between.

This chain uses TRBV5-1 with TRBJ2-7; 9 bases are a match to TRBD1. The length of the CDR3 is 14 residues. V lost 1 base to trimming and J lost 6 bases; unmatched junction nucleotides: 5. Germline V gene sequence: CDR1 SGHRS, CDR2 YFSETQ. The CDR3 is CASSLTGGYLEQYF. CDR3 in DNA: TGCGCCAGCAGCTTGACAGGGGGCTACCTCGAGCAGTACTTC.

The V call is TRBV7-3, the J call TRBJ2-1, with TRBD2 matching over 10 bases. The junction had 5 bases not matched to a gene; V was cut back by 5 bases and J by 7 bases. The germline V gene has CDR1 SGHTA and CDR2 FQGTGA. The CDR3 is 14 residues long. This CDR3 is CASSPSGRENEQFF. CDR3 nucleotide sequence: TGTGCCAGCAGCCCCAGCGGGAGGGAAAATGAGCAGTTCTTC.

V and J are TRBV4-3 and TRBJ2-7; 10 nucleotides match TRBD1. J gave up 2 bases and V 0 bases, and 7 bases lay outside the gene matches. CDR1 and CDR2 from the germline V gene are LGHNA and YSLEER. The CDR3 sequence is 17 residues long. CDR3 in DNA: TGCGCCAGCAGCCAAGATGGGACAGGGGACCGACCCTACGAGCAGTACTTC. This codes for CASSQDGTGDRPYEQYF.

This clone was seen many times. The chain employs TRBV7-8 and TRBJ2-1, with a tentative D call TRBD2 (5 bases). Germline assignment: CDR1 SGHVS and CDR2 FQNEAQ. This CDR3 is built from 15 residues. V gave up 3 bases and J gave up 0 bases, with 9 bases separating them. In DNA, the CDR3 is TGTGCCAGCAGCTTTTTACTAGGCTCCTACAATGAGCAGTTCTTC. This encodes CASSFLLGSYNEQFF.

The chain joins TRBV10-1 to TRBJ2-2; 8 bases are a match to TRBD2. The germline V gene has CDR1 WNHNN and CDR2 SYGVQD (reference sequence). CDR3 length: 12 residues. J was trimmed by 11 bases and V by 8 bases; bases with no gene match: 7. The CDR3 here is CASGTRGRELFF. In DNA, the CDR3 is TGCGCCAGCGGGACTAGAGGGAGAGAGCTGTTTTTT.

CDR3 bases: TGTGCCAGCAGCTCCTCTAGCGGGCTATACAATGAGCAGTTCTTC. This sequence encodes CASSSSSGLYNEQFF. The J gene is TRBJ2-1, the V gene TRBV2, with 8 bases aligning to TRBD2. This CDR3 spans 15 amino acids. J was trimmed by 4 bases and V by 6 bases; bases with no gene match: 8. Germline V gene sequence: CDR1 SNHLY, CDR2 FYNNEI.

The genes are TRBV12-5 and TRBJ2-2; a possible D gene is TRBD1 (8 bases). The CDR3 is 19 amino acids. The V and J ends lost 6 bases and 3 bases respectively, with 26 bases between them. The V gene's germline CDR1 is LGHNT and CDR2 FRNRAP. The CDR3 loop is CASGLTLPLTGGDTGELFF. The CDR3 DNA follows: TGTGCTAGTGGCCTCACATTACCCCTAACAGGGGGGGACACCGGGGAGCTGTTTTTT.